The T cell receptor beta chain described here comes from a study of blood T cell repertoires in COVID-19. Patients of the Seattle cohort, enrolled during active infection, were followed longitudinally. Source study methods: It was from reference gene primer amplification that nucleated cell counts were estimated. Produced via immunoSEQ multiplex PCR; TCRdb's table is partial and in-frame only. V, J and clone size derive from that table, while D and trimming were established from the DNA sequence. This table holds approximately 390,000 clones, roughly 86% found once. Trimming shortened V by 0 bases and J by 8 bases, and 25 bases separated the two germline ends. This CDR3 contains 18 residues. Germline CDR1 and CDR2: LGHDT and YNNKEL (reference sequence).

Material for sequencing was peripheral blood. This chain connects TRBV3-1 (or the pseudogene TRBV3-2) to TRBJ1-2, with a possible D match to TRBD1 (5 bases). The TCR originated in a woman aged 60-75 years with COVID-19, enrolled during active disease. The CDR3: CASSQDETDSPVPSGYTF. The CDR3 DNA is TGTGCCAGCAGCCAAGACGAGACAGACTCTCCCGTCCCCTCGGGCTACACCTTC.